The clone carrying this T cell receptor (beta chain) has at least ten counts. What it binds is not known. A J-beta primer mix and a sample-barcoded 5' primer were used in a second PCR of about 7 to 12 cycles. Each cDNA molecule, via a template-switch adaptor with 12 random nucleotides, was tagged. One entry per CDR3 protein results from TCRdb running MiXCR on the 5' RACE reads. The table shows 750,000 to 950,000 distinct CDR3 sequences, with 25% to 30% occurring only once. The data derive from a study of blood T cells in healthy people across ages. Study results and caveats: Greater diversity and more naive CD4+ cells were seen in long-lived donors than in aged donors.

At least 7 million PBMCs were isolated per sample. This CDR3 contains 16 residues. Trimming took 1 base from V and 7 from J; bases not matched to a gene: 8. CDR1 is SGHTA, CDR2 FQGTGA, per germline. These sequences were also reported in another study, on T cells of mothers and their children.

The sequence derives from a woman between 40 and 50 years old in good health. This rearrangement joins TRBV7-3 to TRBJ2-1; 9 bases agree with TRBD2. The sample taken for sequencing was blood. CDR3 nucleotides: TGTGCCAGCAGCTTAATCTCGGCGGGGGGGCGGAATGAGCAGTTCTTC. Translated, it gives CASSLISAGGRNEQFF. Complete variable domain (other parts from reference TRBV7-3 and TRBJ2-1): GAGVSQTPSNKVTEKGKYVELRCDPISGHTALYWYRQSLGQGPEFLIYFQGTGAADDSGLPNDRFFAVRPEGSVSTLKIQRTERGDSAVYLCASSLISAGGRNEQFFGPGTRLTVL.